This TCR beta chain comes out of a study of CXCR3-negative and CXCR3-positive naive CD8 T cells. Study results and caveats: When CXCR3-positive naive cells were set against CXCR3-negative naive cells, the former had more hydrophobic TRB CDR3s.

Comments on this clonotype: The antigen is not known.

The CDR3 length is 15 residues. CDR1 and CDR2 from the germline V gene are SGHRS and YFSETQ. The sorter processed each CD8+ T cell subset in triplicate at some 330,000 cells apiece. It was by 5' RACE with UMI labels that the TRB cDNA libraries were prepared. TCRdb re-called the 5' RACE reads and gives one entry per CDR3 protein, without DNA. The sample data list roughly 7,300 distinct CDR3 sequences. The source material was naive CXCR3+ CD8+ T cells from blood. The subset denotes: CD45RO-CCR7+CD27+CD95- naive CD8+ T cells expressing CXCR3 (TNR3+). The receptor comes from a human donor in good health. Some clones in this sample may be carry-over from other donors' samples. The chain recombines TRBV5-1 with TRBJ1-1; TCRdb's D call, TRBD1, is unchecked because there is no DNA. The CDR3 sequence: CASSKRTGVYTEAFF.